This TCR beta chain was identified in a study of response to subunit inactivated influenza vaccine. TCRdb recomputed calls from the RT-PCR reads with MiXCR, one row per CDR3 protein. Of 500,000 to 700,000 distinct CDR3 sequences in the sample, under 25% were seen once. The same data also contributed to another study, on T cells expressing NK-cell markers. That work contributes: The cDNA for TCR beta came from 5'RACE template switching with UMIs. Sorted CD3+CD56+NKG2C+, CD3+CD56+NKG2C- and CD3+CD56-NKG2C+ T cells supplied TCR beta repertoires. The sorts in several experiments were restricted to alpha-beta TCR T cells by an anti-gamma-delta TCR antibody.

The material was CD4+ T cells sorted from PBMCs, obtained 11 to 12 days after vaccination. This TCR came from a man aged 50 to 60 who received an inactivated influenza vaccine.

CDR3 amino acids: CASSPSLAGGPFEQFF. The CDR3 DNA sequence: TGCGCCAGCAGCCCCAGCCTAGCGGGGGGACCTTTTGAGCAGTTCTTC. The rearrangement joins TRBV5-1 to TRBJ2-1; 11 bases align to TRBD2. This CDR3 contains 16 residues. Trimming took 4 bases from V and 9 from J; bases not matched to a gene: 12. From germline, CDR1 is SGHRS and CDR2 YFSETQ.